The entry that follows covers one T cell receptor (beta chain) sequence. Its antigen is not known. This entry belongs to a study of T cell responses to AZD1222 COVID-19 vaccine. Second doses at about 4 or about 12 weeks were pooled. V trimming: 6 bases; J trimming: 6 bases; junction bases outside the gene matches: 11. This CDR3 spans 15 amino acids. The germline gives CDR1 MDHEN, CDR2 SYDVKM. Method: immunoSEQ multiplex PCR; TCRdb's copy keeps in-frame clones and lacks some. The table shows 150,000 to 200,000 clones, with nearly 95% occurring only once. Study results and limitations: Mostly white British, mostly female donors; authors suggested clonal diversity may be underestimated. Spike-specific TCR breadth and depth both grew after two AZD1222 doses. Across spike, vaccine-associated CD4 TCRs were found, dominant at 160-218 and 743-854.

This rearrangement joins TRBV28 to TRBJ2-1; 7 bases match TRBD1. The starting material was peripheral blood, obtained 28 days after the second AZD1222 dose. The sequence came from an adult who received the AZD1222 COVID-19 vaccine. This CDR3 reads CASSSAGTETNEQFF. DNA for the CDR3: TGTGCCAGCAGCTCAGCCGGGACAGAGACCAATGAGCAGTTCTTC.